Listed below are T cell receptor beta chains from one sample, sequenced in a study of identical twins. MiXCR, applied by TCRdb to the 5' RACE reads, yields one record per CDR3 protein. The sample lists around 1.7 million distinct CDR3 sequences, under 35% occurring once. The sample consisted of cord blood. The origin of the receptors is a newborn girl in good health. Each CDR3 is given without its conserved first and last residue. Size is stated for part of the rows, as once, few or many counts, or as a class when the clone is expanded.

j_call: TRBJ1-6; clone_size: -; v_call: TRBV10-2; cdr3_aa: ASSWPGANSPLH
j_call: TRBJ1-3; clone_size: -; v_call: TRBV6-5; cdr3_aa: ASSYGQATGNTIY
j_call: TRBJ2-2; clone_size: -; v_call: TRBV5-1; cdr3_aa: ASSSLLAANTGELF
j_call: TRBJ1-4; clone_size: -; v_call: TRBV5-1; cdr3_aa: ASSWYGTDNEKLF
j_call: TRBJ2-3; clone_size: -; v_call: TRBV20-1; cdr3_aa: SARLGHTDTQY
j_call: TRBJ2-1; clone_size: many; v_call: TRBV27; cdr3_aa: ASSLGRVNEQF
j_call: TRBJ2-7; clone_size: -; v_call: TRBV4-1; cdr3_aa: ASSQRITSYEQY
j_call: TRBJ1-1; clone_size: -; v_call: TRBV10-3; cdr3_aa: AISAEGRNTEAF
j_call: TRBJ2-7; clone_size: many; v_call: TRBV20-1; cdr3_aa: SAARGGYLTYEQY
j_call: TRBJ2-4; clone_size: many; v_call: TRBV5-6; cdr3_aa: ASTPGLEWNIQY
j_call: TRBJ2-1; clone_size: -; v_call: TRBV29-1; cdr3_aa: SVESPQGAYNEQF
j_call: TRBJ2-1; clone_size: -; v_call: TRBV15; cdr3_aa: ATSHGSGRSPF
j_call: TRBJ2-3; clone_size: -; v_call: TRBV29-1; cdr3_aa: SVEGGQGTDTQY
j_call: TRBJ2-3; clone_size: -; v_call: TRBV4-1; cdr3_aa: ASSHRWADRPSTDTQY
j_call: TRBJ2-3; clone_size: few; v_call: TRBV25-1; cdr3_aa: ASSAPSGGADTQY
j_call: TRBJ2-7; clone_size: -; v_call: TRBV6-6; cdr3_aa: ASSSLGSPLGYEQY
j_call: -; clone_size: -; v_call: TRBV28; cdr3_aa: ASSLSPGHDYEQY
j_call: TRBJ2-1; clone_size: few; v_call: TRBV4-1; cdr3_aa: ASSLIIWGDEQF
j_call: TRBJ2-4; clone_size: -; v_call: TRBV7-2; cdr3_aa: ASSLPQHGEQY
j_call: TRBJ1-1; clone_size: -; v_call: TRBV12-3/TRBV12-4; cdr3_aa: ASTLGGANTEAF
j_call: TRBJ1-2; clone_size: many; v_call: TRBV5-1; cdr3_aa: ASSLTPGTGIYGYT
j_call: TRBJ1-5; clone_size: -; v_call: TRBV20-1; cdr3_aa: SASDPRGGDQPQH
j_call: TRBJ2-3; clone_size: -; v_call: TRBV12-5; cdr3_aa: ASGFSRPTDTQY
j_call: TRBJ2-5; clone_size: -; v_call: TRBV20-1; cdr3_aa: SARSPTSWGNEQY
j_call: TRBJ2-1; clone_size: -; v_call: TRBV3-1; cdr3_aa: ASSQSTLAGRPNRYNEQF
j_call: TRBJ2-7; clone_size: many; v_call: TRBV9; cdr3_aa: ASSATSSSYEQY